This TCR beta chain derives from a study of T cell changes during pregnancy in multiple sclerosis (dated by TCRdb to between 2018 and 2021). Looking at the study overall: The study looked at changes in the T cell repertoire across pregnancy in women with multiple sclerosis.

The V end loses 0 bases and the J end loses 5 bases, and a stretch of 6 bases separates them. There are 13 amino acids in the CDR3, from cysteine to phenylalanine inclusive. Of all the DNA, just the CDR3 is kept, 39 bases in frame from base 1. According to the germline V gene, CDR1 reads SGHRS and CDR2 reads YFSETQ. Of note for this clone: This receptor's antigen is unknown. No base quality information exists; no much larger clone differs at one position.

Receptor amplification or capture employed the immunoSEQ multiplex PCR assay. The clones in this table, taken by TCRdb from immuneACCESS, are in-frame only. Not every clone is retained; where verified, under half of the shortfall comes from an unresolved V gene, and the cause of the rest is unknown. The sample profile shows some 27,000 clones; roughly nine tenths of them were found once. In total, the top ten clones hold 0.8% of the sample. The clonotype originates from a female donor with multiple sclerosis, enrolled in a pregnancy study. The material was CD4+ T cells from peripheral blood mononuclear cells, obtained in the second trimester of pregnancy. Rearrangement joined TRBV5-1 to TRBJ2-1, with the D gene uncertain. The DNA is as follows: TGCGCCAGCAGCTTGGGGCCAAACAATGAGCAGTTCTTC. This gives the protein CASSLGPNNEQFF.